This section outlines one T cell receptor beta chain sequence together with its context. Profiled with immunoSEQ multiplex PCR; TCRdb holds only in-frame clones, not every one. Altogether some 90,000 clones are present, around nine tenths being singletons, with the ten largest covering over 0.7%. The data stem from a study of OX40 agonist ivuxolimab in advanced cancers. The CDR3 has 16 amino acids. With 5 bases removed from V and 4 bases from J, the gap between germline ends came to 18 bases. The germline V gene encodes CDR1 SGHVS and CDR2 FQNEAQ. The TCR sequence derives from an adult with an advanced solid tumor such as melanoma, head and neck, liver or kidney cancer. This chain uses TRBV7-8 with TRBJ1-5; tentatively, D is TRBD1 (5 bases). The source material was CD4+ or CD8+ T cells sorted from blood, sampled in a trial of the OX40 agonist ivuxolimab. CDR3 sequence reads: CASSRDSGYENQPQHF. In DNA, the CDR3 is TGTGCCAGCAGCCGCGACAGTGGATATGAAAATCAGCCCCAGCATTTT. The variable domain in full, completed from reference TRBV7-8 and TRBJ1-5, reads GAGVSQSPRYKVAKRGQDVALRCDPISGHVSLFWYQQALGQGPEFLTYFQNEAQLDKSGLPSDRFFAERPEGSVSTLKIQRTQQEDSAVYLCASSRDSGYENQPQHFGDGTRLSIL.